This T cell receptor beta chain emerged from a study of blood T cell repertoires in COVID-19. Across the study: The United States, Italy and Spain provided the acute and convalescent COVID-19 samples. Sample material is recorded as cDNA or gDNA derived from T cells, B-cell-depleted T cells, or PBMCs.

V gave up 8 bases and J gave up 0 bases; unmatched junction bases: 1. The CDR3 contains 13 residues. The V gene's germline CDR1 is SNHLY and CDR2 FYNNEI. In the study's own analysis: Researchers report that nucleated cell counts were estimated from reference gene primer amplification. Repertoires were generated with immunoSEQ multiplex PCR, while TCRdb's copy carries only in-frame clones and drops some. V and J calls and clone size are as listed in that table; D and trimming were resolved from the DNA. The table includes nearly 300,000 clones, about 91% detected once. The chain employs TRBV2 and TRBJ1-2; TRBD1 matches 9 bases. Sequenced sample: peripheral blood. The clonotype originates from a woman in her 30s who had recovered from COVID-19. CDR3 protein: CASRQGANYGYTF. CDR3 in DNA: TGTGCCAGCCGACAGGGGGCTAACTATGGCTACACCTTC. Filled out from reference TRBV2 and TRBJ1-2, the complete variable domain reads EPEVTQTPSHQVTQMGQEVILRCVPISNHLYFYWYRQILGQKVEFLVSFYNNEISEKSEIFDDQFSVERPDGSNFTLKIRSTKLEDSAMYFCASRQGANYGYTFGSGTRLTVV.